These T cell receptor beta chains were read from a single sample in a study of shared clonotypes between healthy human individuals. TCRdb's copy holds only in-frame clones and misses some; the assay was immunoSEQ multiplex PCR. The table has under 2.5 million clones, roughly 90% seen once. Material for sequencing was naive CD4+ T cells from PBMCs. These receptors came from a man between 18 and 35 years old in good health. Some clones in this sample may be carry-over from other donors' samples. CDR3s include the opening cysteine and the closing phenylalanine or tryptophan. The D gene is left open where the match is weak. Expanded clones are given a class, and other clones once, few, many or no size at all.

cdr3_aa cdr3_nt v_call d_call j_call clone_size
CASSWALDTYGYTF TGTGCCAGCAGCTGGGCTCTCGACACCTATGGCTACACCTTC TRBV7-9 NA TRBJ1-2 NA
CASSQGGGDRGGGELFF TGTGCCAGCAGCCAAGGCGGCGGGGACAGGGGAGGCGGGGAGCTGTTTTTT TRBV4-2 TRBD1 TRBJ2-2 NA
CASRGLAELKMDTQYF TGTGCCAGCAGGGGACTAGCGGAACTCAAAATGGATACGCAGTATTTT TRBV27 TRBD2 TRBJ2-3 NA
CASSSPGTGAGEQYF TGTGCCAGCAGTTCTCCCGGGACAGGGGCTGGAGAGCAGTACTTC TRBV28 TRBD1 TRBJ2-7 NA
CASSLEAVLRNGYTF TGTGCCAGCAGTTTAGAGGCAGTGCTACGAAATGGCTACACCTTC TRBV27 NA TRBJ1-2 once
CASSPGPGQGVNQPQHF TGTGCCAGCAGCCCCGGGCCGGGACAGGGAGTAAATCAGCCCCAGCATTTT TRBV7-9 TRBD1 TRBJ1-5 NA
CASSLAGPYTDTQYF TGTGCCAGCAGCTTAGCTGGTCCGTACACAGATACGCAGTATTTT TRBV7-7 NA TRBJ2-3 NA
CASSLSGDISFQYF TGCGCCAGCAGCCTCTCGGGGGACATCTCTTTTCAGTACTTC TRBV5-1 NA TRBJ2-4 NA
CASSIQQREYNEQFF TGTGCCAGTAGTATTCAACAGCGGGAATACAATGAGCAGTTCTTC TRBV19 TRBD2 TRBJ2-1 NA
CASSYSTGMEQFF TGTGCCAGCAGTTACTCTACTGGGATGGAGCAGTTCTTC TRBV6-5 NA TRBJ2-1 NA
CASRRTSGRGDEQFF TGTGCCAGCAGACGGACTAGCGGGAGAGGTGATGAGCAGTTCTTC TRBV2 TRBD2 TRBJ2-1 NA
CASSYPGLAGVKEQFF TGTGCCAGCAGTTACCCCGGACTAGCGGGAGTTAAGGAGCAGTTCTTC TRBV6-5 TRBD2 TRBJ2-1 NA
CASSGPGQLYGYTF TGTGCCAGCAGCGGACCGGGACAGTTATATGGCTACACCTTC TRBV5-8 TRBD1 TRBJ1-2 NA
CASFQGGGNTEAFF TGCGCCAGCTTCCAGGGGGGCGGGAACACTGAAGCTTTCTTT TRBV5-1 TRBD1 TRBJ1-1 NA
CASSRNGNTEAFF TGTGCCAGCAGCCGGAACGGAAACACTGAAGCTTTCTTT TRBV11-2 NA TRBJ1-1 NA
CASSPLGAPYEQYF TGTGCCAGCTCCCCTTTGGGGGCCCCCTACGAGCAGTACTTC TRBV18 NA TRBJ2-7 NA
CASSQGYQEMGGELFF TGTGCCAGCAGCCAAGGGTACCAGGAGATGGGGGGGGAGCTGTTTTTT TRBV4-2 NA TRBJ2-2 NA
CASSLVGSTDTQYF TGCGCCAGCAGCTTGGTCGGTAGCACAGATACGCAGTATTTT TRBV5-1 NA TRBJ2-3 NA
CASRVGTGITDTQYF TGTGCCAGCAGAGTAGGGACAGGGATCACAGATACGCAGTATTTT TRBV27 TRBD1 TRBJ2-3 NA
CASSPLGQAYEQYF TGTGCCAGCAGCCCGCTCGGACAGGCGTACGAGCAGTACTTC TRBV7-2 TRBD1 TRBJ2-7 NA
CASSEQGYGYTF TGTGCCAGCAGTGAACAGGGGTATGGCTACACCTTC TRBV6-1 NA TRBJ1-2 NA
CASRGDRGGTGTEAFF TGCGCCAGCAGAGGGGACAGGGGAGGGACCGGCACTGAAGCTTTCTTT TRBV5-1 TRBD1 TRBJ1-1 NA
CAWSPPGQPLRYGYTF TGTGCCTGGAGTCCCCCCGGGCAGCCTCTACGCTATGGCTACACCTTC TRBV30 NA TRBJ1-2 once
CASSLGGQNNQPQHF TGCGCCAGCAGCCTGGGGGGACAGAACAATCAGCCCCAGCATTTT TRBV5-1 TRBD1 TRBJ1-5 NA
CASSVPAGTAAQHF TGTGCCAGTAGTGTACCCGCCGGGACAGCGGCCCAGCATTTT TRBV19 TRBD1 TRBJ1-5 once
CASSFLDRDNSPLHF TGCGCCAGCAGCTTCCTGGACAGAGATAATTCACCCCTCCACTTT TRBV5-1 NA TRBJ1-6 NA
CASSPRVIRETQYF TGTGCCAGCAGTCCGCGGGTTATAAGGGAGACCCAGTACTTC TRBV2 NA TRBJ2-5 NA
CASRLKGTGGLRANVLTF TGTGCCAGCAGGTTAAAAGGGACAGGGGGGCTGAGGGCCAACGTCCTGACTTTC TRBV28 TRBD1 TRBJ2-6 NA